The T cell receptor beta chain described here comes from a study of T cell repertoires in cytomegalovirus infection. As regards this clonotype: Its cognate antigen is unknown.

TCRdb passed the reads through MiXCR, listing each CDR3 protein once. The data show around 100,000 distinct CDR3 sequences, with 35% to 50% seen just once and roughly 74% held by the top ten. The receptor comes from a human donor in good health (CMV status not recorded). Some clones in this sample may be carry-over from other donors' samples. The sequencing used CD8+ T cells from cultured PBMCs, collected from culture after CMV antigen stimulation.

The CDR3 is CASSFDRGLGYTF. Written as DNA, the CDR3 is TGTGCCAGCAGCTTCGACAGGGGGCTTGGCTACACCTTC. The gene calls are TRBV27 and TRBJ1-2, with TRBD1 matching over 10 bases. The V gene end was trimmed by 6 bases and the J gene end by 7 bases; junction bases not matched to a gene: 5. CDR3 length equals 13 residues. Germline V CDR1 and CDR2: MNHEY, SMNVEV (reference sequence).